The 6 T cell receptor beta chains listed next were all sequenced from one sample in a study of blood T cell repertoires in COVID-19. Repertoires were generated with immunoSEQ multiplex PCR, while TCRdb's copy carries only in-frame clones and drops some. The sample holds almost 350,000 clones; roughly 87% are singletons and the top ten take approximately 4.1%. The specimen sequenced was peripheral blood. Receptor source: a woman aged 55 to 70 with COVID-19, enrolled during active disease.

The V gene is TRBV7-8, the J gene TRBJ1-3, with D uncertain. There are 15 residues in the CDR3. Trimming stripped 5 bases from V and 0 bases from J, with 11 bases between. Germline CDR1 and CDR2: SGHVS and FQNEAQ. This CDR3 reads CASSPQIPSGNTIYF. CDR3 bases: TGTGCCAGCAGCCCTCAGATACCCTCTGGAAACACCATATATTTT.

This chain connects TRBV9 to TRBJ2-6; D gene ambiguous. V shed 0 bases and J shed 0 bases, with 13 bases lying between them. The CDR3 is 18 amino acids. Germline loops: CDR1 SGDLS, CDR2 YYNGEE. In DNA, the CDR3 is TGTGCCAGCAGCGTAGTGAGTCTCCGTGACTCTGGGGCCAACGTCCTGACTTTC. Translation: CASSVVSLRDSGANVLTF.

This clone came up once. The V gene is TRBV3-1 (or the pseudogene TRBV3-2), the J gene TRBJ2-5; 7 bases are a match to TRBD1. The CDR3 runs to 12 residues. Germline V lookup: CDR1 LGHDT, CDR2 YNNKEL (reference sequence). With 4 bases clipped from V and 7 bases from J, the junction kept 3 bases outside the gene matches. CDR3 sequence: CASSRQGRTQYF. In DNA form, the CDR3 reads TGTGCCAGCAGCCGACAGGGACGGACCCAGTACTTC.

Points on this clone: This sample includes further DNA sequences coding for the same CDR3. The rearrangement links TRBV5-1 to TRBJ1-2, with TRBD1 matching over 10 bases. V lost 0 bases to trimming and J lost 4 bases; unmatched junction nucleotides: 3. The CDR3 is 15 residues long. Germline V gene lookup returns CDR1 SGHRS and CDR2 YFSETQ. The CDR3 loop is CASSLGGQGTYGYTF. The CDR3 DNA is TGCGCCAGCAGCTTGGGGGGACAGGGGACCTATGGCTACACCTTC. Variable domain in full (rest from reference TRBV5-1 and TRBJ1-2): KAGVTQTPRYLIKTRGQQVTLSCSPISGHRSVSWYQQTPGQGLQFLFEYFSETQRNKGNFPGRFSGRQFSNSRSEMNVSTLELGDSALYLCASSLGGQGTYGYTFGSGTRLTVV.

This chain uses TRBV7-2 with TRBJ2-7; 10 bases match TRBD1. This CDR3 is built from 19 residues. Germline V gene data show CDR1 as SGHTA and CDR2 as FQGNSA. The V gene end was trimmed by 5 bases and the J gene end by 3 bases; junction bases not matched to a gene: 19. CDR3 in amino acids: CASSPRLGQGTAVFYEQYF. In nucleotides, the CDR3 is TGTGCCAGCAGCCCCAGATTGGGACAGGGGACCGCCGTTTTCTACGAGCAGTACTTC.

The chain combines TRBV5-6 with TRBJ2-7; no definite D call. V gave up 2 bases and J gave up 3 bases, with 3 bases separating them. Germline V gives CDR1 SGHDT, CDR2 YYEEEE. The CDR3 sequence is 11 residues long. The CDR3 sequence: CASSFNYEQYF. The CDR3 bases are TGTGCCAGCAGCTTCAACTACGAGCAGTACTTC. Using reference TRBV5-6 and TRBJ2-7 for the parts outside the CDR3, the full variable domain is DAGVTQSPTHLIKTRGQQVTLRCSPKSGHDTVSWYQQALGQGPQFIFQYYEEEERQRGNFPDRFSGHQFPNYSSELNVNALLLGDSALYLCASSFNYEQYFGPGTRLTVT.